This T cell receptor beta chain was sequenced in a study of glioma-infiltrating T cells after dendritic cell vaccination. Background on the study: Patients received autologous tumor lysate-pulsed dendritic cell vaccination between the early 2000s and the early 2010s. Three intradermal dendritic cell vaccine injections were given every two weeks.

Method: immunoSEQ multiplex PCR; TCRdb's copy keeps in-frame clones and lacks some. The profile shows some 78,000 clones, roughly 85% of them singletons. Time point given: after dendritic cell vaccination, including at tumor progression/relapse. Patients had residual fresh-frozen tumor tissue and more than two years of survival data. The receptor's source is a human donor with glioblastoma. Source: blood, taken after dendritic cell vaccination.

The CDR3 nucleotides are TGTGCCAGCAGCGTAGGGCGGGGGACAGATACGCAGTATTTT. Encoded protein: CASSVGRGTDTQYF. The chain is built from TRBV9 and TRBJ2-3; 7 bases align to TRBD2. CDR3 length: 14 amino acids. V lost 0 bases, J lost 3 bases, and 1 base stayed unmatched. The V gene's germline CDR1 is SGDLS and CDR2 YYNGEE.